These 25 T cell receptor beta chains originate from one sample sequenced in a study of T cell responses to AZD1222 COVID-19 vaccine (dated by TCRdb to about 2021). Library preparation employed the immunoSEQ multiplex PCR assay. TCRdb limited this immuneACCESS table to in-frame rearrangements with V and J called. A share of clones is missing; checked studies link under half to unresolved V genes, and the rest is unexplained. This specimen's table enumerates around 150,000 clones. The ten largest account for about 2.3% of the sample. In light of the paper, this sample's time point label describes: baseline before first vaccination. The sample comprised peripheral blood. All receptors come from an adult in good health.

This chain connects TRBV14 to TRBJ2-3; D might be TRBD2 (5 bases). V was shortened by 1 base and J by 0 bases, with 14 bases between the two germline ends. Germline CDR1 and CDR2: SGHDN and FVKESK. The CDR3 totals 17 residues. The CDR3 coding sequence is TGTGCCAGCAGCCAAGGTAGAGGGTTCTCAAGCACAGATACGCAGTATTTT. Translated, it gives CASSQGRGFSSTDTQYF.

The V gene is TRBV28, the J gene TRBJ1-2; 7 bases are a match to TRBD1. Germline V gives CDR1 MDHEN, CDR2 SYDVKM. This CDR3 contains 15 residues. J lost 8 bases, V lost 3 bases, and 12 bases had no gene match. The CDR3 bases are TGTGCCAGCAGTTTTAGGGTGAGGGGGCGGCGGGGCTACACCTTC. It specifies CASSFRVRGRRGYTF.

The chain has TRBV5-6 and TRBJ2-2; TRBD2 is a possible D gene (6 bases). CDR3 length: 16 amino acids. Germline assignment: CDR1 SGHDT and CDR2 YYEEEE. Trimming left V 4 bases short and J 5 bases short, with 18 bases between. The CDR3 spells CASSTSGGKRTGELFF. In DNA, the CDR3 is TGTGCCAGCAGCACTTCAGGAGGGAAGAGGACCGGGGAGCTGTTTTTT. The full variable domain, with the rest looked up from reference TRBV5-6 and TRBJ2-2, is DAGVTQSPTHLIKTRGQQVTLRCSPKSGHDTVSWYQQALGQGPQFIFQYYEEEERQRGNFPDRFSGHQFPNYSSELNVNALLLGDSALYLCASSTSGGKRTGELFFGEGSRLTVL.

The chain combines TRBV27 with TRBJ1-2; 7 positions match TRBD1. In germline, CDR1 is MNHEY, CDR2 SMNVEV (reference sequence). This CDR3 comprises 15 residues. Germline trimming cut 4 bases from V and 5 bases from J; bases unmatched to any gene: 10. CDR3 nucleotides: TGTGCCAGCAGTTACACCGGGACAGAGGGTTATGGCTACACCTTC. Translated: CASSYTGTEGYGYTF.

This chain connects TRBV5-4 to TRBJ2-7; 8 bases line up with TRBD2. The V gene's germline CDR1 is SGHNT and CDR2 YYREEE (reference sequence). The CDR3 consists of 15 residues. V trimming: 4 bases; J trimming: 4 bases; junction bases outside the gene matches: 10. CDR3 region: CASSQTSGGPYEQYF. The CDR3 coding sequence is TGTGCCAGCAGCCAGACCAGCGGGGGCCCGTACGAGCAGTACTTC.

The chain recombines TRBV13 with TRBJ1-1; D uncertain. Per the germline V gene, CDR1 is PRHDT and CDR2 is FYEKMQ (reference sequence). With 5 bases removed from V and 4 bases from J, the gap between germline ends came to 14 bases. This CDR3 has 14 amino acids. CDR3 DNA: TGTGCCAGCAGCCCTAGGGCCGCAGTCACTGAAGCTTTCTTT. Encoded protein: CASSPRAAVTEAFF.

The J gene is TRBJ1-5, the V gene TRBV6-5; the D gene is possibly TRBD1 (5 bases). The length of the CDR3 is 14 residues. Germline CDR1 reads MNHEY; CDR2 reads SVGAGI. The V end was cut by 5 bases, the J end by 5 bases, with 13 bases between. DNA for the CDR3: TGTGCCAGCAGTCGGGGGGTGAGTGATCAGCCCCAGCATTTT. As protein: CASSRGVSDQPQHF.

This chain joins TRBV4-3 and TRBJ1-1, with D perhaps matching TRBD1 (6 bases). V was pared by 6 bases and J by 1 base, with 15 bases between. This CDR3 region has 15 residues. Germline lookup yields CDR1 LGHNA and CDR2 YSLEER. CDR3 nucleotides: TGCGCCAGCAGACCCGGCGGGGGCGGGAACACTGAAGCTTTCTTT. Its translation is CASRPGGGGNTEAFF.

The gene calls are TRBV3-1 (or the pseudogene TRBV3-2) and TRBJ1-6, with D hard to call. With 3 bases removed from V and 6 bases from J, the gap between germline ends came to 15 bases. This CDR3 has 16 amino acids. Looked up from germline, CDR1 is LGHDT and CDR2 is YNNKEL (reference sequence). CDR3 sequence: CASSQGHIWGNSPLHF. Written as DNA, the CDR3 is TGTGCCAGCAGCCAGGGCCACATCTGGGGTAATTCACCCCTCCACTTT.

The CDR3 loop reads CASSLNFGTSPFF. CDR3 DNA sequence: TGTGCCAGCAGCTTAAATTTCGGGACTTCCCCTTTCTTT. The V and J genes are TRBV7-3 and TRBJ1-1; D might be TRBD1 (5 bases). The CDR3 is 13 amino acids. Germline V CDR1 and CDR2: SGHTA, FQGTGA. Deletions cut 1 base from V and 12 bases from J, with 15 bases between.

The genes are TRBV11-3 and TRBJ2-3; no definite D call. V was cut by 2 bases and J by 3 bases, with 15 bases left in between. The CDR3 runs to 16 residues. Germline CDR1 and CDR2: SGHNT and YENEEA. This chain's CDR3 is CASSLSTLSGTDTQYF. CDR3 nucleotides: TGTGCCAGCAGCTTATCGACTTTGTCTGGGACAGATACGCAGTATTTT.

This sequence joins TRBV18 and TRBJ1-1, with D unresolved. Germline V CDR1 and CDR2: KGHSH, LQKENI. The CDR3 sequence is 14 residues long. V lost 3 bases, J lost 6 bases, and 14 bases lay in between. CDR3 bases: TGTGCCAGCTCACCTCTTGGTGAGGGAGCTGAAGCTTTCTTT. Translating it yields CASSPLGEGAEAFF.

J is TRBJ2-5 and V is TRBV14, with D tentatively TRBD2 (6 bases). Per germline, CDR1 SGHDN and CDR2 FVKESK. CDR3 length: 15 amino acids. V dropped 4 bases and J dropped 2 bases, with 14 bases sitting between them. CDR3 protein: CASSRTGLTQETQYF. The CDR3 region has the DNA TGTGCCAGCAGCCGAACGGGACTGACACAAGAGACCCAGTACTTC.

The chain links TRBV27 to TRBJ1-1, with unresolved D. CDR3 size: 12 residues. Trimming cost V 5 bases and J 6 bases, with 10 bases left between them. The germline CDR1 and CDR2 sequences are MNHEY and SMNVEV (reference sequence). In nucleotides, the CDR3 is TGTGCCAGCAGTATCGGCGGGGCTGAAGCTTTCTTT. Translation gives CASSIGGAEAFF.

The chain carries TRBV11-2 and TRBJ1-5; D is ambiguous. Trimming removed 9 bases at V and 6 bases at J, with 15 bases between. The CDR3 is made up of 13 amino acids. Germline CDR1 reads SGHAT; CDR2 reads FQNNGV. The CDR3 here is CASSRAAGQPQHF. As DNA, the CDR3 is TGTGCCAGTTCGCGGGCAGCAGGTCAGCCCCAGCATTTT.

The chain has TRBV5-1 and TRBJ2-1; D unresolved. Deletions cut 0 bases from V and 1 base from J, with 11 bases between. The CDR3 extends over 16 amino acids. Germline-derived CDR1 and CDR2 are SGHRS and YFSETQ. The CDR3 spells CASSLGRATSYNEQFF. DNA for the CDR3: TGCGCCAGCAGCTTGGGTCGAGCGACTTCCTACAATGAGCAGTTCTTC.

The chain joins TRBV3-1 (or the pseudogene TRBV3-2) to TRBJ2-7, with D unresolved. CDR3 length: 15 residues. V lost 4 bases and J 3 bases, leaving 16 bases between the germline ends. Per the germline V gene, CDR1 is LGHDT and CDR2 is YNNKEL (reference sequence). The CDR3 region has the DNA TGTGCCAGCAGCCTCGGGCCCCTAGGAAACTACGAGCAGTACTTC. It codes for CASSLGPLGNYEQYF.

The chain joins TRBV7-2 to TRBJ2-7; 12 bases match TRBD1. Losses at the gene ends were 5 bases for V and 4 bases for J; bases not matched to a gene: 9. The CDR3 spans 16 residues. CDR1 and CDR2 from the germline V gene are SGHTA and FQGNSA. The CDR3 bases are TGTGCCAGCAGCCCCGGGACAGGGGGCGCTTCATACGAGCAGTACTTC. Translation gives CASSPGTGGASYEQYF.

J is TRBJ2-5 and V is TRBV5-6; no clear D. Trimming removed 4 bases at V and 2 bases at J, with 9 bases between. CDR3 length: 13 residues. CDR1 SGHDT and CDR2 YYEEEE come from the germline V gene. CDR3 protein: CASSLQQQETQYF. The CDR3 bases are TGTGCCAGCAGCCTACAGCAACAAGAGACCCAGTACTTC.

V is TRBV7-9 and J is TRBJ1-1; 7 positions match TRBD1. The ends lost 5 bases at V and 0 bases at J; junction bases unmatched: 6. CDR3 length equals 15 residues. Germline V CDR1 and CDR2: SEHNR, FQNEAQ (reference sequence). CDR3 nucleotides: TGTGCCAGCAGCCCCCTAGGGGGCATGAACACTGAAGCTTTCTTT. Translating gives CASSPLGGMNTEAFF.

J is TRBJ2-2 and V is TRBV5-4, with a weak D call TRBD1 (6 bases). Trimming removed 5 bases from V and 4 bases from J, with 15 bases in between. The CDR3 is 15 residues long. Per the germline V gene, CDR1 is SGHNT and CDR2 is YYREEE (reference sequence). The CDR3 DNA reads as TGTGCCAGCAGAGTGAGTCAGGGGATCACCGGGGAGCTGTTTTTT. As protein: CASRVSQGITGELFF.

The J gene is TRBJ1-5, the V gene TRBV6-4; D perhaps matches TRBD1 (5 bases). Between the trimmed V and J ends, which lost 1 base and 5 bases, there was a span of 15 bases. Germline loops: CDR1 MRHNA, CDR2 SNTAGT. The CDR3 has 16 residues. The CDR3 bases are TGTGCCAGCAGTGACTTGGGGACCATCGTGGATCAGCCCCAGCATTTT. Encoded protein: CASSDLGTIVDQPQHF.

The genes are TRBV6-6 and TRBJ1-2; no clear D gene. The CDR3 consists of 13 residues. Germline CDR1 is MNHNY and CDR2 is SVGAGI (reference sequence). Deletions cut 6 bases from V and 0 bases from J, with 8 bases between. CDR3 protein: CASRQMTNYGYTF. CDR3 coding DNA: TGTGCCAGCAGGCAGATGACTAACTATGGCTACACCTTC.

The chain combines TRBV6-2 or TRBV6-3 with TRBJ1-6, with 7 nucleotides matching TRBD1. J lost 6 bases, V lost 6 bases, and 8 bases had no gene match. Looked up from germline, CDR1 is MNHEY and CDR2 is SVGEGT. This CDR3 spans 15 amino acids. Here the CDR3 reads CASSSPGGRNSPLHF. CDR3 sequence (DNA): TGTGCCAGCAGCTCCCCAGGGGGGCGTAATTCACCCCTCCACTTT.

The chain uses TRBV5-1 and TRBJ2-1; unclear D gene. In germline, CDR1 is SGHRS, CDR2 YFSETQ. The CDR3 is made up of 16 amino acids. V lost 0 bases, J lost 0 bases, and 10 bases lay in between. The CDR3 region has the DNA TGCGCCAGCAGCTTGGCCCCTATTAGCTCCTACAATGAGCAGTTCTTC. This translates into CASSLAPISSYNEQFF.